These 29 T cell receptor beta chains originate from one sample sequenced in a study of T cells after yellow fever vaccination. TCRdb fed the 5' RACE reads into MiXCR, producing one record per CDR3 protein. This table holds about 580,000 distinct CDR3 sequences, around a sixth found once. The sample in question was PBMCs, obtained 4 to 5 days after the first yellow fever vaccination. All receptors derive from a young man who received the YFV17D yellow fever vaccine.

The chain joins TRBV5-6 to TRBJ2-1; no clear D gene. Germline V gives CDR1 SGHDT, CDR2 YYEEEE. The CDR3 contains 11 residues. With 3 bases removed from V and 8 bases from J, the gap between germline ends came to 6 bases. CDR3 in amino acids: CASSWVDEQFF. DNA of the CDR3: TGTGCCAGCAGCTGGGTGGATGAGCAGTTCTTC.

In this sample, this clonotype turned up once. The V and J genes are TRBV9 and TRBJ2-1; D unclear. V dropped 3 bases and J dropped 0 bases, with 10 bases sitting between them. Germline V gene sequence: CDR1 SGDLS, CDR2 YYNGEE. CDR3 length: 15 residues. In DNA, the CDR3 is TGTGCCAGCAGCGCGGGCGGCGGCTCCTACAATGAGCAGTTCTTC. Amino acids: CASSAGGGSYNEQFF.

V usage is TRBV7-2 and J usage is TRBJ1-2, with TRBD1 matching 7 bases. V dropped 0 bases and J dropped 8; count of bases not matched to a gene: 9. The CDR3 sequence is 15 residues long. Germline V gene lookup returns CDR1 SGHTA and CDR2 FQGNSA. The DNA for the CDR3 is TGTGCCAGCAGCTTAGCAAACAGGGGTCGGGAAGGCTACACCTTC. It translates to CASSLANRGREGYTF.

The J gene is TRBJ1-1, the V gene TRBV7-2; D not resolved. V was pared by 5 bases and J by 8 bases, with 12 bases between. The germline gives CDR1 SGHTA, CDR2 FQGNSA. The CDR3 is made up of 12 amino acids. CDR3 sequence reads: CASSSYRGEAFF. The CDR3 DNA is TGTGCCAGCAGCAGTTACCGGGGAGAAGCTTTCTTT.

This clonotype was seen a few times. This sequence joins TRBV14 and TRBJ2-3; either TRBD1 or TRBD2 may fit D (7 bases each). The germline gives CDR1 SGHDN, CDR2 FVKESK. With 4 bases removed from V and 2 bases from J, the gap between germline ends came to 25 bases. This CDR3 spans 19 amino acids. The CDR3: CASSPRGGGRHDLTDTQYF. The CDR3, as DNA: TGTGCCAGCAGCCCGCGAGGGGGCGGGAGACATGACCTCACAGATACGCAGTATTTT.

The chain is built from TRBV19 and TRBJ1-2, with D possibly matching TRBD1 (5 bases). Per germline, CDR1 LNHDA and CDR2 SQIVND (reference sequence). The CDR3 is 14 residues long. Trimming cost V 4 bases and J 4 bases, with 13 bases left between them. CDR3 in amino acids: CASSRRRQLYGYTF. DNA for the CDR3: TGTGCCAGTAGTAGGCGAAGACAGCTCTATGGCTACACCTTC.

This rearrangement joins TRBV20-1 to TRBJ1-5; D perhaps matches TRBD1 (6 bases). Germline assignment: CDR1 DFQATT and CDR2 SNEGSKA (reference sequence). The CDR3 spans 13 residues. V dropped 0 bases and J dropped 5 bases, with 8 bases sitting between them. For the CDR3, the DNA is TGCAGTGCTAGAGACAGGGGAGATCAGCCCCAGCATTTT. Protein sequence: CSARDRGDQPQHF.

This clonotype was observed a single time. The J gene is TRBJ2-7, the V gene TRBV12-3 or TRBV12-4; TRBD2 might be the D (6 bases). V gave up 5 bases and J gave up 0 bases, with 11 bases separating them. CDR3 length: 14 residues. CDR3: CASSQGLSSYEQYF. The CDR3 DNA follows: TGTGCCAGCAGTCAGGGACTTAGCTCCTACGAGCAGTACTTC.

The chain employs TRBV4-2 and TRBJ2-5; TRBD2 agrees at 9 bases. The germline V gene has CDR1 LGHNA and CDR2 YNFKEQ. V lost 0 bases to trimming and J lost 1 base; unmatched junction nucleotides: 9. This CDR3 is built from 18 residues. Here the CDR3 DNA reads TGTGCCAGCAGCCAAGACGGGGACAGTAGCGGGGGCCAAGAGACCCAGTACTTC. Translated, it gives CASSQDGDSSGGQETQYF.

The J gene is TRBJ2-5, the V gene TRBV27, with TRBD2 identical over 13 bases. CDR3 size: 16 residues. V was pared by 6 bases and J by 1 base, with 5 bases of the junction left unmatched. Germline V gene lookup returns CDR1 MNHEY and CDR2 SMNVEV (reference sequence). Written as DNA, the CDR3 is TGTGCCAGCAGGCGACTAGCGGGGGGCAGCCAAGAGACCCAGTACTTC. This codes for CASRRLAGGSQETQYF.

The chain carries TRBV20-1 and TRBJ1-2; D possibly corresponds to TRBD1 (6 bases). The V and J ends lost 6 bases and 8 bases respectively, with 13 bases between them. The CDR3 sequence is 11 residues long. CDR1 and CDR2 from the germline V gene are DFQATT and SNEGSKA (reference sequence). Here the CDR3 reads CSATTGIGYTF. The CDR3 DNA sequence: TGCAGTGCGACAACAGGGATCGGCTACACCTTC.

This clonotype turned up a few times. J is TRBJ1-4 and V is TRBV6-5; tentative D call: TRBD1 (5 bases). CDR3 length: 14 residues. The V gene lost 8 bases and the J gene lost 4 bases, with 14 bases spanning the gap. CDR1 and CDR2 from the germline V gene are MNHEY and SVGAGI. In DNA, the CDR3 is TGTGCCAGCGGGATCGGGGGGGGTAATGAAAAACTGTTTTTT. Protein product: CASGIGGGNEKLFF.

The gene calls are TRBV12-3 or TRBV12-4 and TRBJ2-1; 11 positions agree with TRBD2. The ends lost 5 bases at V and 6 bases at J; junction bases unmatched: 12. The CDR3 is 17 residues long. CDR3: CASSPRGGSGGVNEQFF. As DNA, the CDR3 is TGTGCCAGCAGTCCCCGTGGAGGTAGCGGGGGGGTCAATGAGCAGTTCTTC.

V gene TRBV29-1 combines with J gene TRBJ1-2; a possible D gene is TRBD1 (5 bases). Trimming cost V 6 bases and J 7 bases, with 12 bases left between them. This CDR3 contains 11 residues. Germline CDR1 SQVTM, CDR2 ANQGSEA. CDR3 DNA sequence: TGCAGCGTCGCCCGGGGCGGTGGCTACACCTTC. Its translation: CSVARGGGYTF.

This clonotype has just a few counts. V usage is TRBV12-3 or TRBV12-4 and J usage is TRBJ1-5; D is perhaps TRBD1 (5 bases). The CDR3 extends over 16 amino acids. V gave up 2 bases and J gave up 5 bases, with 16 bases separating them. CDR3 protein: CASSLYPRVGDQPQHF. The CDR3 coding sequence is TGTGCCAGCAGTTTATATCCCAGGGTGGGGGATCAGCCCCAGCATTTT.

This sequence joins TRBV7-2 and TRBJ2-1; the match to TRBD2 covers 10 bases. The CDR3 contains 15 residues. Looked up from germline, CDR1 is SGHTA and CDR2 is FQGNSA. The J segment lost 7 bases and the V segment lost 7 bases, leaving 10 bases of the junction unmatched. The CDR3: CASIAQRGGPNEQFF. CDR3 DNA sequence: TGTGCCAGCATCGCTCAGCGGGGGGGCCCAAATGAGCAGTTCTTC.

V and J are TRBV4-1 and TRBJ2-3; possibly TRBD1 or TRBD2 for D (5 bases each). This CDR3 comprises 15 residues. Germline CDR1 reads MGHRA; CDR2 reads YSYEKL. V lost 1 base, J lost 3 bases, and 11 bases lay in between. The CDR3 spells CASSQVSAGTDTQYF. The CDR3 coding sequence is TGCGCCAGCAGCCAAGTTAGCGCAGGGACAGATACGCAGTATTTT.

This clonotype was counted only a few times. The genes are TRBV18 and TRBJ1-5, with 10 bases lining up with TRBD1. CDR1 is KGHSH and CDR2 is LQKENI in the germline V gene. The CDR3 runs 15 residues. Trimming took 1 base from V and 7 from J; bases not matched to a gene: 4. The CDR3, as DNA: TGTGCCAGCTCACCACAGACAGGGGGCGGACAGCCCCAGCATTTT. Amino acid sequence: CASSPQTGGGQPQHF.

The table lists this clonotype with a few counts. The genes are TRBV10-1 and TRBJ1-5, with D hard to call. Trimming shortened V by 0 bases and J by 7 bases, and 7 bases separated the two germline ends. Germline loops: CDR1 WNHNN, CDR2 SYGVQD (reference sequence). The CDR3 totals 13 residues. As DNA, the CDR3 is TGCGCCAGCAGTGAGTCGACTTACCAGCCCCAGCATTTT. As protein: CASSESTYQPQHF.

The CDR3 is CASSSRPEGVNEQFF. The CDR3 nucleotides are TGCGCCAGCAGCTCGAGACCCGAAGGTGTCAATGAGCAGTTCTTC. J is TRBJ2-1 and V is TRBV5-1; D gene uncertain. Trimming pared 3 bases from V and 6 bases from J, leaving 16 bases between. This CDR3 is built from 15 residues. In germline, CDR1 is SGHRS, CDR2 YFSETQ.

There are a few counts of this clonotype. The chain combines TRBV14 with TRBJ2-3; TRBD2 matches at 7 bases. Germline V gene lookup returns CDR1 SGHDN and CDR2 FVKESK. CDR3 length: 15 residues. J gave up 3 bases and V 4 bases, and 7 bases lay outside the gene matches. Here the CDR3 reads CASSPRLAETDTQYF. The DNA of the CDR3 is TGTGCCAGCAGCCCCCGGCTAGCGGAGACAGATACGCAGTATTTT.

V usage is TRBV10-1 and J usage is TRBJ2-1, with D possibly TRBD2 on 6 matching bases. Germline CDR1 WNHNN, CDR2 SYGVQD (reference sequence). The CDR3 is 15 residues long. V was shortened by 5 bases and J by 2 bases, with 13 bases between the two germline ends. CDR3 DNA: TGCGCCAGCAGTCGGGTCGGGGGACCCTACAATGAGCAGTTCTTC. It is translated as CASSRVGGPYNEQFF.

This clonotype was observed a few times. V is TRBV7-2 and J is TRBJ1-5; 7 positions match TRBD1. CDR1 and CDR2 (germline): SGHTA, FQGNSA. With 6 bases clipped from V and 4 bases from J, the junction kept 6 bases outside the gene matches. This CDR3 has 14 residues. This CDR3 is CASRLTTGNQPQHF. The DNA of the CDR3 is TGTGCCAGCAGGTTGACGACAGGGAATCAGCCCCAGCATTTT.

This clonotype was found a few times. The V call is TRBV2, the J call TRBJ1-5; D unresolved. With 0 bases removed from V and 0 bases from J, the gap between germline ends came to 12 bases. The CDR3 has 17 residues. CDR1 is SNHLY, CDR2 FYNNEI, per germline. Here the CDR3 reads CASSEALRQVSNQPQHF. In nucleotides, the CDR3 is TGTGCCAGCAGTGAAGCGCTTCGGCAGGTTAGCAATCAGCCCCAGCATTTT.

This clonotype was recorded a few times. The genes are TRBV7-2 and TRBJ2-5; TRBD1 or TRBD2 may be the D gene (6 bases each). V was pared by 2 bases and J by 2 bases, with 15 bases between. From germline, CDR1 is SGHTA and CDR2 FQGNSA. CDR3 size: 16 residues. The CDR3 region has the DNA TGTGCCAGCAGCTTATGGGTCGGAGGGGGGCAAGAGACCCAGTACTTC. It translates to CASSLWVGGGQETQYF.

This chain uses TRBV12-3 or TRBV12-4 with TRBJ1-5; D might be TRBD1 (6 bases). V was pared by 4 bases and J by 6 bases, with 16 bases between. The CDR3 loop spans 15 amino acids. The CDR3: CASSSQGGGGQPQHF. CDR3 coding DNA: TGTGCCAGCAGTTCCCAGGGCGGAGGGGGTCAGCCCCAGCATTTT.

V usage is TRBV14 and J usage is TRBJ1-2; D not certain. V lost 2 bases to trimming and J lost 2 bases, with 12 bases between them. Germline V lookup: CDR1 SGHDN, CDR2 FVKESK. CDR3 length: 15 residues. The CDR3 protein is CASSQSLGRNYGYTF. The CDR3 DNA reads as TGTGCCAGCAGCCAATCGCTGGGGAGGAACTATGGCTACACCTTC.

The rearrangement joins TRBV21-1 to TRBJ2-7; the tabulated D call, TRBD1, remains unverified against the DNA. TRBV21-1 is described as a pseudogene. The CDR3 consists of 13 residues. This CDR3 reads CASHTGVSYEQYF. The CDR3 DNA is TGTGCCAGCCACACAGGGGTTTCCTACGAGCAGTACTTC.

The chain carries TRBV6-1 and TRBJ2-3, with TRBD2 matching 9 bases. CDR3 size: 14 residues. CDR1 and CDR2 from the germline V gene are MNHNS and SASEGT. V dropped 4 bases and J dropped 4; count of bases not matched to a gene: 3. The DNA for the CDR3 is TGTGCCAGCAGTGCTAGCGGGGATGCAGATACGCAGTATTTT. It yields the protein CASSASGDADTQYF.